Sequencing of this TCR beta chain was carried out in a study of early T cells in non-severe SARS-CoV-2 infection. This clonotype turned up a few times. TCRdb passed the 5' RACE reads through MiXCR, listing each CDR3 protein once. The table has tens of thousands of distinct CDR3 sequences, around 15% seen once. The germline V and J ends were trimmed by 5 bases and 5 bases, with 13 bases remaining between them. The CDR3 contains 13 residues. Germline CDR1 SGHNT, CDR2 YYREEE (reference sequence). Sequencing input: whole blood. This rearrangement joins TRBV5-4 to TRBJ1-1; D is unclear. The receptor was isolated from an adult who was a healthcare worker with PCR-confirmed SARS-CoV-2 infection or an uninfected control (not recorded which). CDR3 DNA: TGTGCCAGCAGACCCGGTACAGCGACTGAAGCTTTCTTT. Its protein product is CASRPGTATEAFF.